This T cell receptor (beta chain) was sequenced in a study of T-cell memory formation after mild COVID-19 (dated by TCRdb to about 2021). For the study in its entirety: Most TCR sequence clusters were specific to one of the two donors. In a couple of donors, T-cell clones that expanded and contracted after mild COVID-19 were followed by sequencing TCRalpha and TCRbeta repertoires longitudinally. The cohort comprised two young, previously healthy adult volunteers, one female and one male.

Concerning this clonotype itself: What this receptor recognizes is not known. Base qualities are missing; no much larger clone stands one base away.

Ficoll-Paque density gradient centrifugation was the method used to isolate PBMCs. Overall results and qualifications from the work: Contracting CD4+ clones were found mainly in CM and EM memory subsets, while CD8+ clones were enriched in EMRA. Some responding clones were detected in pre-infection memory, which suggested that pre-existing cross-reactive memory T cells had joined the SARS-CoV-2 response. SARS-CoV-2 specificity was not confirmed for the second-wave clones peaking on day 37. The study covered only two mild cases, and larger cohorts including severe cases with pre-infection samples were considered necessary. Balanced CD4/CD8 phenotypes were observed for clones contracting from day 15 to 85, whereas a bias towards CD4+ was observed for a second wave of clones expanding from day 15 to 37.

CDR1 and CDR2 are read off the germline V gene (reference sequence) as MNHEY and SMNVEV. The CDR3 holds 16 amino acids from the cysteine to the phenylalanine. This entry keeps only the CDR3 DNA: 48 bases, framed from base 1. At the junction V is shortened by 0 bases and J by 7 bases; bases outside the gene matches: 7. Reads for this sample came from an Illumina NovaSeq 6000. TCRalpha and TCRbeta cDNA libraries were built by 5'RACE with constant-segment primers, adding sample barcodes and unique molecular identifiers. Trizol reagent was used to extract RNA from every sample. The libraries were amplified in two PCR steps, and the second step added a second sample barcode and Illumina TruSeq adapters. Sequencing of the libraries was done on an Illumina NovaSeq, producing 2 x 150 bp paired-end reads. The source study handled its data this way. Demultiplexing of reads and collapsing into UMI-guided consensus sequences were performed with migec v1.2.7. Using mixcr v2.1.11, UMI consensuses were aligned to TRA and TRB V and J templates and then assembled into clonotypes. A clonotype was counted as expanded or contracted only when both edgeR and NoisET called the clonotype significant, with the noise models trained on biological replicates. For edgeR calls, the thresholds were a false discovery rate-adjusted p below 0.01 and a log2 fold-change of 1. As an exploratory analysis of dynamics, max-normalized trajectories of the 1000 most abundant clonotypes were examined with PCA combined with hierarchical clustering. Separately sequenced CD4+ and CD8+ repertoires were used to assign a CD4 or CD8 phenotype to each responding clone. TCRdb reanalyzed the raw reads on its own, using fastp at Q25 for trimming and MiXCR for clone calling, and kept in-frame beta chains. Here each entry gathers all rows of one CDR3 protein and keeps the most common genes and DNA. TCRdb's processing, not the authors' own work, is the source of the V and J calls. The sample has hundreds of thousands of distinct CDR3 sequences on record, around a quarter of them singletons. The ten largest clones represent around 13% of the sample.

The clonotype comes from an adult woman who had mild COVID-19 (a few samples of this study predate the infection). The sample titles of this study are shuffled in the database, so cell type and time point are left out; the donor was told from shared clones. Rearrangement joined TRBV27 to TRBJ2-1, with TRBD1 matching 9 junction bases. The sample comprised PBMCs or a T cell subset sorted from them (not recorded which). This receptor has the CDR3 CASSLSATGGGNEQFF. The nucleotides read TGTGCCAGCAGTTTATCGGCGACAGGGGGAGGAAATGAGCAGTTCTTC.